The 26 T cell receptor beta chains below were found in one sample sequenced in a study of OX40 agonist ivuxolimab in advanced cancers. Clones were read by immunoSEQ multiplex PCR, and TCRdb kept only the in-frame ones, dropping some. The sample contains roughly 80,000 clones, 80% to 95% of which appear only once. Sequencing was performed on CD4+ or CD8+ T cells sorted from blood, taken in a trial of the OX40 agonist ivuxolimab. The receptors originated from an adult with an advanced solid tumor such as melanoma, head and neck, liver or kidney cancer.

This sequence joins TRBV28 and TRBJ1-5, with 7 bases identical to TRBD1. Germline-derived CDR1 and CDR2 are MDHEN and SYDVKM. V dropped 5 bases and J dropped 6; count of bases not matched to a gene: 7. This CDR3 region has 14 residues. CDR3 region: CASSQQGNVQPQHF. The DNA for the CDR3 is TGTGCCAGCAGTCAACAGGGGAACGTTCAGCCCCAGCATTTT.

CDR3 sequence reads: CASSPVQTSYEQYF. The CDR3 nucleotides read TGTGCCAGCTCACCAGTACAGACGAGCTACGAGCAGTACTTC. This chain uses TRBV18 with TRBJ2-7; D unclear. The germline V gene encodes CDR1 KGHSH and CDR2 LQKENI. The CDR3 contains 14 residues. Trimming removed 2 bases from V and 3 bases from J, with 11 bases in between.

V is TRBV28 and J is TRBJ2-7; 8 bases are shared with TRBD1. The junction had 8 bases not matched to a gene; V was cut back by 3 bases and J by 4 bases. From germline, CDR1 is MDHEN and CDR2 SYDVKM. The CDR3 consists of 15 residues. CDR3 DNA: TGTGCCAGCAGTTTCCTGGACAGGGAGGCGTACGAGCAGTACTTC. It encodes CASSFLDREAYEQYF.

This clone was found once. The rearrangement uses TRBV5-1 and TRBJ2-5; weak D call: TRBD1 (5 bases). The V and J ends lost 3 bases and 2 bases respectively, with 8 bases between them. Germline lookup yields CDR1 SGHRS and CDR2 YFSETQ. The CDR3 totals 13 residues. The CDR3 here is CASSWTKQETQYF. Written as DNA, the CDR3 is TGCGCCAGCAGCTGGACAAAGCAAGAGACCCAGTACTTC.

The chain employs TRBV5-5 and TRBJ2-5, with no clear D. The V and J ends lost 3 bases and 2 bases respectively, with 14 bases between them. The CDR3 consists of 15 residues. Germline lookup yields CDR1 SGHKS and CDR2 YYEKEE (reference sequence). The CDR3 coding sequence is TGTGCCAGCAGCTCCTCTATAGGGCAGCAAGAGACCCAGTACTTC. The encoded protein is CASSSSIGQQETQYF. The full variable domain, completed using reference TRBV5-5 and TRBJ2-5, is DAGVTQSPTHLIKTRGQQVTLRCSPISGHKSVSWYQQVLGQGPQFIFQYYEKEERGRGNFPDRFSARQFPNYSSELNVNALLLGDSALYLCASSSSIGQQETQYFGPGTRLLVL.

The rearrangement uses TRBV5-4 and TRBJ1-2; D is unresolved. Trimming removed 0 bases at V and 5 bases at J, with 11 bases between. The V gene's germline CDR1 is SGHNT and CDR2 YYREEE (reference sequence). The CDR3 has 14 amino acids. The CDR3 protein is CASSLDPTGYGYTF. The CDR3, as DNA: TGTGCCAGCAGCTTGGACCCCACCGGTTATGGCTACACCTTC.

The V and J genes are TRBV27 and TRBJ2-5; D possibly corresponds to TRBD1 (6 bases). The J call may be in error: the DNA end matches TRBJ2-7 better. This CDR3 is 15 amino acids long. Germline V gives CDR1 MNHEY, CDR2 SMNVEV (reference sequence). DNA of the CDR3: TGTGCCAGCAGTCATACCGGGACAACCAAGGGCGAGCAGTACTTC. Protein product: CASSHTGTTKGEQYF.

This chain uses TRBV6-5 with TRBJ1-2, with no clear D. V was clipped by 5 bases and J by 6 bases, with 19 bases between them. The CDR3 is 15 residues long. CDR1 MNHEY and CDR2 SVGAGI come from the germline V gene. CDR3 sequence (DNA): TGTGCCAGCAGTGCAGTCCGGGCGGATCCGGATGGCTACACCTTC. Translating it yields CASSAVRADPDGYTF.

The chain employs TRBV2 and TRBJ2-7; perhaps TRBD2 as D (6 bases). The CDR3 is made up of 13 amino acids. The V and J ends lost 4 bases and 7 bases respectively, with 14 bases between them. Per germline, CDR1 SNHLY and CDR2 FYNNEI. The CDR3 nucleotides are TGTGCCAGCAGTGCGGACGGGGGACGGGAGCAGTACTTC. This codes for CASSADGGREQYF.

V and J are TRBV7-2 and TRBJ2-1; possibly TRBD1 or TRBD2 for D (6 bases each). CDR1 and CDR2 (germline): SGHTA, FQGNSA. The CDR3 runs 14 residues. Trimming left V 1 base short and J 12 bases short, with 16 bases between. The CDR3 spells CASSLGRGRVGQFF. The CDR3 bases are TGTGCCAGCAGCTTAGGCCGGGGGCGTGTTGGGCAGTTCTTC. Based on the CDR3 plus reference TRBV7-2 and TRBJ2-1, the full variable domain is GAGVSQSPSNKVTEKGKDVELRCDPISGHTALYWYRQSLGQGLEFLIYFQGNSAPDKSGLPSDRFSAERTGGSVSTLTIQRTQQEDSAVYLCASSLGRGRVGQFFGPGTRLTVL.

This clone was seen only once. This chain links TRBV11-3 with TRBJ2-5; no firm D call. Germline V gene data show CDR1 as SGHNT and CDR2 as YENEEA. The CDR3 totals 12 residues. Trimming pared 5 bases from V and 3 bases from J, leaving 7 bases between. CDR3 in amino acids: CASSTDEETQYF. CDR3 nucleotides: TGTGCCAGCAGCACCGACGAAGAGACCCAGTACTTC.

This rearrangement joins TRBV5-1 to TRBJ1-1, with D hard to call. Germline V gene sequence: CDR1 SGHRS, CDR2 YFSETQ. V lost 0 bases and J lost 5, with 11 bases in between. The CDR3 sequence is 14 residues long. As DNA, the CDR3 is TGCGCCAGCAGCTTGGACCAGTTTGGGACTGAAGCTTTCTTT. Protein sequence: CASSLDQFGTEAFF. Together with reference TRBV5-1 and TRBJ1-1, the CDR3 gives the full variable domain: KAGVTQTPRYLIKTRGQQVTLSCSPISGHRSVSWYQQTPGQGLQFLFEYFSETQRNKGNFPGRFSGRQFSNSRSEMNVSTLELGDSALYLCASSLDQFGTEAFFGQGTRLTVV.

The V gene is TRBV5-5, the J gene TRBJ1-2; D unclear. Trimming cost V 0 bases and J 0 bases, with 12 bases left between them. The CDR3 has 16 amino acids. Per germline, CDR1 SGHKS and CDR2 YYEKEE (reference sequence). The CDR3 region is CASSLEWSRPNYGYTF. The CDR3 DNA follows: TGTGCCAGCAGCTTGGAGTGGTCGCGTCCTAACTATGGCTACACCTTC.

The chain joins TRBV2 to TRBJ1-1, with D possibly TRBD1 on 5 matching bases. Germline loops: CDR1 SNHLY, CDR2 FYNNEI. The CDR3 consists of 11 residues. V gave up 8 bases and J gave up 7 bases, with 11 bases separating them. The CDR3 coding sequence is TGTGCCAGCGGGACGGACCATGAAGCTTTCTTT. This translates into CASGTDHEAFF.

V usage is TRBV28 and J usage is TRBJ2-7, with 9 nucleotides matching TRBD2. Germline CDR1 reads MDHEN; CDR2 reads SYDVKM. The CDR3 runs 15 residues. Germline trimming cut 5 bases from V and 4 bases from J; bases unmatched to any gene: 9. The CDR3 nucleotides read TGTGCCAGCAGTCGCTCCGCAGCGGGAGGTTACGAGCAGTACTTC. Protein: CASSRSAAGGYEQYF. The whole variable domain, filled in from reference TRBV28 and TRBJ2-7, reads DVKVTQSSRYLVKRTGEKVFLECVQDMDHENMFWYRQDPGLGLRLIYFSYDVKMKEKGDIPEGYSVSREKKERFSLILESASTNQTSMYLCASSRSAAGGYEQYFGPGTRLTVT.

This sequence joins TRBV7-2 and TRBJ2-7; D is unclear. The germline V and J ends were trimmed by 6 bases and 4 bases, with 10 bases remaining between them. The germline CDR1 and CDR2 sequences are SGHTA and FQGNSA. CDR3 length: 12 amino acids. CDR3 loop: CASSQALYEQYF. CDR3 nucleotide sequence: TGTGCCAGCAGTCAAGCCCTTTACGAGCAGTACTTC.

CDR3 loop: CASSPPRSGELFF. CDR3 nucleotides: TGCGCCAGCAGCCCCCCCCGGTCCGGGGAGCTGTTTTTT. The V and J genes are TRBV4-1 and TRBJ2-2; no reliable D call. V shed 4 bases and J shed 6 bases, with 9 bases lying between them. Looked up from germline, CDR1 is MGHRA and CDR2 is YSYEKL. This CDR3 comprises 13 residues.

This clone was detected only once. V gene TRBV10-1 combines with J gene TRBJ2-1; 11 bases agree with TRBD2. After removal of 8 bases from V and 7 bases from J, the junction contained 4 bases not matched to a gene. The germline V gene has CDR1 WNHNN and CDR2 SYGVQD (reference sequence). The CDR3 consists of 13 residues. This CDR3 is CASGASGRNEQFF. The DNA of the CDR3 is TGCGCCAGCGGGGCTAGCGGGAGGAATGAGCAGTTCTTC.

The chain joins TRBV19 to TRBJ1-2; weak D call: TRBD1 (5 bases). V dropped 5 bases and J dropped 2 bases, with 15 bases sitting between them. Germline lookup yields CDR1 LNHDA and CDR2 SQIVND (reference sequence). This CDR3 spans 15 amino acids. CDR3 sequence: CASSPGGETNYGYTF. The CDR3 DNA reads as TGTGCCAGTAGTCCCGGGGGAGAGACCAACTATGGCTACACCTTC.

This chain links TRBV7-9 with TRBJ2-1, with D perhaps matching TRBD1 or TRBD2 (5 bases each). The CDR3 sequence is 14 residues long. Germline V CDR1 and CDR2: SEHNR, FQNEAQ (reference sequence). Deletions cut 8 bases from V and 8 bases from J, with 19 bases between. The CDR3 loop reads CASRGLVGDDEQFF. CDR3 bases: TGTGCCAGCCGAGGTTTAGTAGGGGACGATGAGCAGTTCTTC.

DNA for the CDR3: TGTGCCAGCAGCCGACAGGGAATCGACGGCTACACCTTC. Protein: CASSRQGIDGYTF. V and J are TRBV14 and TRBJ1-2; 7 bases agree with TRBD1. V shed 4 bases, J shed 8 bases, and the junction held 7 bases outside the gene matches. Germline values: CDR1 SGHDN, CDR2 FVKESK. This CDR3 is built from 13 residues.

The chain links TRBV5-1 to TRBJ2-1; 11 bases match TRBD2. The junction had 3 bases not matched to a gene; V was cut back by 7 bases and J by 0 bases. The CDR3 is 15 amino acids. Germline V gives CDR1 SGHRS, CDR2 YFSETQ. The CDR3 region has the DNA TGCGCCAGCGGACTAGCGGGCGTCTCCTACAATGAGCAGTTCTTC. It encodes CASGLAGVSYNEQFF.

This sequence joins TRBV28 and TRBJ1-6; possible D gene TRBD1, 6 bases. Deletions cut 5 bases from V and 9 bases from J, with 14 bases between. This CDR3 is 14 amino acids long. The germline V gene has CDR1 MDHEN and CDR2 SYDVKM. Written as DNA, the CDR3 is TGTGCCAGCAGTGGGGGGCGCTTAGTTTCACCCCTCCACTTT. Translation: CASSGGRLVSPLHF.

The gene calls are TRBV2 and TRBJ1-4, with D unclear. The germline V gene encodes CDR1 SNHLY and CDR2 FYNNEI. Trimming left V 6 bases short and J 8 bases short, with 10 bases between. The CDR3 covers 12 residues. CDR3 sequence: CASRGSREKLFF. The CDR3 bases are TGTGCCAGCAGGGGCAGTCGGGAAAAACTGTTTTTT.

The rearrangement joins TRBV5-6 to TRBJ2-7; the D is unclear. The CDR3 is 14 residues long. Trimming removed 0 bases at V and 4 bases at J, with 11 bases between. The germline gives CDR1 SGHDT, CDR2 YYEEEE. DNA for the CDR3: TGTGCCAGCAGCTTGGCCGGGTCCGTTTACGAGCAGTACTTC. It is translated as CASSLAGSVYEQYF.

This clone appeared once. The rearrangement uses TRBV4-2 and TRBJ1-2, with D tentatively TRBD1 (5 bases). Germline CDR1 LGHNA, CDR2 YNFKEQ. This CDR3 spans 17 amino acids. The germline V and J ends were trimmed by 3 bases and 4 bases, with 21 bases remaining between them. CDR3 sequence: CASSQGGMDRAGYGYTF. The CDR3 nucleotides read TGTGCCAGCAGCCAGGGGGGGATGGATCGGGCTGGCTATGGCTACACCTTC.